What follows describes a single T cell receptor (beta chain). This sample was taken from a study of blood T cell repertoires in COVID-19. The overall study: Donors in the United States, Italy and Spain gave samples during acute or convalescent COVID-19.

Trimming removed 2 bases from V and 8 bases from J, with 9 bases in between. The CDR3 loop spans 13 amino acids. Seattle's cohort entered during active infection and was followed longitudinally. Only in-frame clones appear in the TCRdb table, and some are missing; sequencing was by immunoSEQ multiplex PCR. The sample yields fewer than 200,000 clones, roughly four fifths seen once. The source material was peripheral blood. This sequence originates from a woman in her 70s with COVID-19, enrolled during active disease. The rearrangement links TRBV12-3 or TRBV12-4 to TRBJ1-4; D may be TRBD1 (6 bases). The CDR3 coding sequence is TGTGCCAGCAGTTTAAATCAGGGGGAAAAACTGTTTTTT. It is translated as CASSLNQGEKLFF.